These T cell receptor beta chains were read from a single sample in a study of graft-versus-host responses after intestinal transplantation. No cognate antigen is known for these TCRs. Using immunoSEQ multiplex PCR, the repertoire was profiled, and TCRdb retains in-frame clones only, with some absent. The table records some 130,000 clones, 85% to 95% of them present only once. The sample consisted of unstimulated CD8+ T cells sorted from spleen or lymph node cells, taken before intestinal transplant. These receptors came from a human donor who received an intestinal transplant. CDR3s include the opening cysteine and the closing phenylalanine or tryptophan. Expanded clones are given a class, and other clones once, few, many or no size at all.

j_call	clone_size	v_call	cdr3_aa
TRBJ2-7	.	TRBV4-3	CASSQGRGIYEQYF
TRBJ2-7	.	TRBV6-5	CASSGGRASYEQYF
TRBJ1-5	.	TRBV6-6	CASATGENQPQHF
TRBJ2-7	.	TRBV6-1	CATWGWSYEQYF
TRBJ2-1	once	TRBV10-3	CAISERWISYNEQFF
TRBJ2-1	.	TRBV19	CASSILPQGGPYNEQFF
TRBJ1-2	.	TRBV4-2	CASSQEKTGERLGGYTF
TRBJ2-1	.	TRBV6-5	CASSWDPNGNEQFF
TRBJ2-7	.	TRBV27	CASSILRDSPYEQYF
TRBJ2-3	.	TRBV7-3	CASSGTGSSTDTQYF
TRBJ1-2	.	TRBV28	CASSPGTGRSYGYTF
TRBJ1-2	.	TRBV28	CASLPESNYGYTF
TRBJ2-7	few	TRBV27	CASSPGQGAYEQYF
TRBJ2-3	.	TRBV28	CASSPTSGTDTQYF
TRBJ1-1	.	TRBV29-1	CSVEGQVSMMNTEAFF
TRBJ1-2	.	TRBV11-2	CASSQTGNYGYTF
TRBJ2-7	.	TRBV10-2	CASQEKTGSYEQYF
TRBJ2-7	.	TRBV11-2	CASGGEDGSSYEQYF
TRBJ2-1	.	TRBV27	CASSSPLREAGGPSEQFF
TRBJ1-2	.	TRBV9	CASRDILGYGYTF
TRBJ2-4	.	TRBV13	CASSTHGTDPNIQYF
TRBJ2-3	.	TRBV19	CASSIPDRGPTDTQYF
TRBJ2-3	.	TRBV20-1	CSATDTQYF
TRBJ2-1	.	TRBV9	CASSDSSNEQFF
TRBJ2-3	.	TRBV14	CASSHSRDTLTDTQYF
TRBJ1-1	.	TRBV14	CASSPSPGNTEAFF
TRBJ2-7	.	TRBV5-4	CASSLMAGVYEQYF
TRBJ1-5	.	TRBV28	CASSFVGSNQPQHF
TRBJ2-7	.	TRBV29-1	CSAEEGSSYEQYF
TRBJ2-7	once	TRBV10-3	CAISAVEAGREQYF
TRBJ1-3	.	TRBV21-1	CASSKVGVSSGNTIYF
TRBJ2-7	.	TRBV28	CASSLPGTGPEQYF
TRBJ1-4	.	TRBV11-2	CASSSGEEKLFF
.	.	TRBV28	CASLRRGYEQYF
TRBJ2-5	.	TRBV29-1	CSVVAVQETQYF
TRBJ2-3	.	TRBV6-5	CASKAGVGTDTQYF